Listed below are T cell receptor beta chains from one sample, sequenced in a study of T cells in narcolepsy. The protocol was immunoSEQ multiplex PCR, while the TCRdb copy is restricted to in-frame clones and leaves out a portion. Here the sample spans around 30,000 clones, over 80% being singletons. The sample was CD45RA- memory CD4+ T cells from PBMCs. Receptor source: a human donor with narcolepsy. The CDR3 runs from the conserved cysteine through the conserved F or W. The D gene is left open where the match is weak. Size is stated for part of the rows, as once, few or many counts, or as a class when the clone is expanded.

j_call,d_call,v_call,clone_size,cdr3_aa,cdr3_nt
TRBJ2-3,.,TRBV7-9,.,CASSSVPGGRSTDTQYF,TGTGCCAGCAGCTCCGTTCCCGGGGGCCGGAGCACAGATACGCAGTATTTT
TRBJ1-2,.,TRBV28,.,CASSLSGAQSYGYTF,TGTGCCAGCAGTTTGTCAGGGGCGCAGAGCTATGGCTACACCTTC
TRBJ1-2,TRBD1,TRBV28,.,CASSLYGTGYGYTF,TGTGCCAGCAGTTTATACGGGACAGGCTATGGCTACACCTTC
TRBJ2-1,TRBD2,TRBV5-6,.,CASSLPAGDSYNEQFF,TGTGCCAGCAGCTTGCCAGCGGGGGACTCCTACAATGAGCAGTTCTTC
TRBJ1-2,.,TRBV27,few,CASSLYGAEYGYTF,TGTGCCAGCAGTTTATACGGGGCTGAGTATGGCTACACCTTC
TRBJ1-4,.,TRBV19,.,CASSTQGGYNEKLFF,TGTGCCAGTAGTACCCAAGGGGGGTATAATGAAAAACTGTTTTTT
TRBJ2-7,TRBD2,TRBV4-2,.,CASSQEGLAGYEQYF,TGTGCCAGCAGCCAAGAGGGACTAGCGGGCTACGAGCAGTACTTC
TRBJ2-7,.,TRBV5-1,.,CASSTTSGNLGQYF,TGCGCCAGCAGCACAACCTCAGGGAACCTCGGGCAGTACTTC
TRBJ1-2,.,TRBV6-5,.,CASLGQGQNYGYTF,TGTGCCAGCCTAGGGCAGGGCCAAAACTATGGCTACACCTTC
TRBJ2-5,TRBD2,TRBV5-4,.,CASSAPSGQETQYF,TGTGCCAGCAGCGCCCCTAGCGGACAAGAGACCCAGTACTTC
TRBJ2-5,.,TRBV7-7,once,CASSLGPSRETQYF,TGTGCCAGCAGCTTAGGACCGTCAAGGGAGACCCAGTACTTC
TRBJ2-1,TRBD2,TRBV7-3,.,CASSLRRSGGNEQFF,TGTGCCAGCAGCTTAAGGCGCTCCGGGGGGAATGAGCAGTTCTTC
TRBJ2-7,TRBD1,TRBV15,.,CATSNDRDWRTGEQYF,TGTGCCACCAGCAACGACAGGGATTGGCGAACTGGCGAGCAGTACTTC
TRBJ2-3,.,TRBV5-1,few,CASSSGRTYTDTQYF,TGCGCCAGCAGCTCGGGACGGACTTACACAGATACGCAGTATTTT
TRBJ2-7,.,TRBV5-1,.,CASSLGARGDEQYF,TGCGCCAGCAGCTTGGGAGCAAGGGGCGACGAGCAGTACTTC
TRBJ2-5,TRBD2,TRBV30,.,CAWSVGLADAETQYF,TGTGCCTGGAGTGTGGGACTAGCGGATGCAGAGACCCAGTACTTC
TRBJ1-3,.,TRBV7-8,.,CASSLAGGYSGNTIYF,TGTGCCAGCAGCTTAGCAGGGGGATACTCTGGAAACACCATATATTTT
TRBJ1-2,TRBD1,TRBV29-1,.,CSVDRVNYGYTF,TGCAGCGTCGACAGGGTAAACTATGGCTACACCTTC
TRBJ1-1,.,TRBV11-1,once,CASSGGWTEAFF,TGTGCCAGCAGCGGGGGATGGACTGAAGCTTTCTTT
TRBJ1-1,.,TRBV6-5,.,CASKEGQTMNTEAFF,TGTGCCAGCAAGGAAGGGCAGACCATGAACACTGAAGCTTTCTTT
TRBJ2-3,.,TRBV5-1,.,CASSSGTGTDTQYF,TGCGCCAGCAGCTCGGGGACGGGCACAGATACGCAGTATTTT
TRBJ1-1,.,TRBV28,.,CASSLSGGQGTEAFF,TGTGCCAGCAGTTTATCCGGGGGGCAGGGCACTGAAGCTTTCTTT
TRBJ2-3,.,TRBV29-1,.,CSVSGGTDTQYF,TGCAGCGTATCCGGCGGCACAGATACGCAGTATTTT
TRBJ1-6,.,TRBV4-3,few,CASSLDFGNSPLHF,TGCGCCAGCAGCCTTGATTTTGGGAATTCACCCCTCCACTTT
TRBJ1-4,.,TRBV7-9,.,CASSPRQTNEKLFF,TGTGCCAGCAGCCCTCGACAGACTAATGAAAAACTGTTTTTT
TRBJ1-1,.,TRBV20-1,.,CSARKDTEAFF,TGCAGTGCTAGAAAGGACACTGAAGCTTTCTTT
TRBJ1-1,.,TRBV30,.,CAWKRTENTEAFF,TGTGCCTGGAAAAGAACGGAGAACACTGAAGCTTTCTTT
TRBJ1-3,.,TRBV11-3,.,CASSLGRSGNTIYF,TGTGCCAGCAGCCTGGGGCGCTCTGGAAACACCATATATTTT
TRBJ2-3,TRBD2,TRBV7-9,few,CASSFPPSVAGKNTQYF,TGTGCCAGCAGCTTCCCCCCCTCGGTAGCGGGGAAGAATACGCAGTATTTT
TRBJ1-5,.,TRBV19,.,CASSMANRGHQPQHF,TGTGCCAGTAGTATGGCGAACCGGGGGCATCAGCCCCAGCATTTT
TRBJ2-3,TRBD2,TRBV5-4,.,CASSLVGSGGADTQYF,TGTGCCAGCAGCTTGGTGGGTAGCGGGGGGGCAGATACGCAGTATTTT
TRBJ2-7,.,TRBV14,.,CASSSFGEQYF,TGTGCCAGCAGCAGTTTTGGGGAGCAGTACTTC
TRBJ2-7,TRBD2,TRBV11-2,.,CASSPGLAGVEQYF,TGTGCCAGCAGTCCCGGACTAGCGGGGGTCGAGCAGTACTTC
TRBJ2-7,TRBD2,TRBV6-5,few,CASGLAGGEQYF,TGTGCCAGCGGACTAGCGGGGGGTGAGCAGTACTTC
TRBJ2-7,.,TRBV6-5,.,CASSYSAGAGEQYF,TGTGCCAGCAGTTACTCGGCAGGGGCGGGCGAGCAGTACTTC
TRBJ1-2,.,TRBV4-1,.,CASSQVGSQKGYTF,TGCGCCAGCAGCCAAGTAGGTTCACAGAAGGGCTACACCTTC
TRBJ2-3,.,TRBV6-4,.,CASSQGGDTQYF,TGTGCCAGCAGCCAGGGGGGGGATACGCAGTATTTT
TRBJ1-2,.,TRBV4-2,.,CASSQGPSGYTF,TGTGCCAGCAGCCAAGGGCCCAGCGGCTACACCTTC
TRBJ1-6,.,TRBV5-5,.,CASSLRPPGSSNNSPLHF,TGTGCCAGCAGCTTGCGGCCCCCCGGAAGCTCTAATAATTCACCCCTCCACTTT
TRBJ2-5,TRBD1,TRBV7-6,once,CASSSQQGTRETQYF,TGTGCCAGCAGCTCCCAACAGGGGACCAGGGAGACCCAGTACTTC
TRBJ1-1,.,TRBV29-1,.,CSVGTANTEAFF,TGCAGCGTCGGGACGGCGAACACTGAAGCTTTCTTT
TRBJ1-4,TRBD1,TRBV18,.,CASSPRGGGDEKLFF,TGTGCCAGCTCACCACGGGGAGGGGGCGATGAAAAACTGTTTTTT
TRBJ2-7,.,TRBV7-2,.,CASSKRGGIGSYEQYF,TGTGCCAGCAGCAAACGGGGAGGAATAGGCTCCTACGAGCAGTACTTC
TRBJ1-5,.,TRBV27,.,CASSPQGGQVAHQPQHF,TGTGCCAGCAGTCCCCAAGGGGGGCAAGTCGCTCATCAGCCCCAGCATTTT
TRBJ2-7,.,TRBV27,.,CASSLSLGLSHEQYF,TGTGCCAGCAGCCTGTCCCTGGGCCTGTCCCACGAGCAGTACTTC
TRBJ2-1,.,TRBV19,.,CATQDGSSYNEQFF,TGTGCCACCCAAGACGGGAGCTCCTACAATGAGCAGTTCTTC
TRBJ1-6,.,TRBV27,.,CASSLALGGWSPLHF,TGTGCCAGCAGCCTAGCTCTGGGGGGCTGGTCACCCCTCCACTTT
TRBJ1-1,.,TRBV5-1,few,CASSLGGGGSTEAFF,TGCGCCAGCAGCTTGGGAGGAGGGGGTAGCACTGAAGCTTTCTTT
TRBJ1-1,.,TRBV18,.,CASSVGTGNTEAFF,TGTGCCAGCTCGGTTGGGACTGGGAACACTGAAGCTTTCTTT
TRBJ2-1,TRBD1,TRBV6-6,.,CASNGQGGFNEQFF,TGTGCCAGCAATGGACAGGGGGGATTCAATGAGCAGTTCTTC
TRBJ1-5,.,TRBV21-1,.,CARRSQPQHF,TGTGCCAGAAGGAGTCAGCCCCAGCATTTT
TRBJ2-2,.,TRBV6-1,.,CASILSQTGLGELFF,TGTGCCAGCATCCTAAGCCAGACAGGATTGGGGGAGCTGTTTTTT
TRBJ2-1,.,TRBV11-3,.,CASSLVKSTSEQFF,TGTGCCAGCAGCTTAGTAAAATCGACGAGTGAGCAGTTCTTC